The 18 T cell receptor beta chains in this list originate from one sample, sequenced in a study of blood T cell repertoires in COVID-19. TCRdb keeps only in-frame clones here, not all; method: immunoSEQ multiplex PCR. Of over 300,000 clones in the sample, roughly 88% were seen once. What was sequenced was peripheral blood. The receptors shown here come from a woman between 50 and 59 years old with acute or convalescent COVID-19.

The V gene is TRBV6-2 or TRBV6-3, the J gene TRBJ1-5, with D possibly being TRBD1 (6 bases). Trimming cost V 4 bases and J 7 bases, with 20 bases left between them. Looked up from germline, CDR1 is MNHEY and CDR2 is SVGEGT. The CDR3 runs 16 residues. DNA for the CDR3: TGTGCCAGCAGTTGGGGAGGGGGAGCGCCGGGACAGCCCCAGCATTTT. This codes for CASSWGGGAPGQPQHF.

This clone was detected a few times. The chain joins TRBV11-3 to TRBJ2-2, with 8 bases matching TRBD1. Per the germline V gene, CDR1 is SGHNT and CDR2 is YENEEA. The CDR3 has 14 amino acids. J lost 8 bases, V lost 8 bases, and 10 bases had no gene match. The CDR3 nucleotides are TGTGCCAGCCGGGACAGGACTGGATATGGGGAGCTGTTTTTT. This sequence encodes CASRDRTGYGELFF.

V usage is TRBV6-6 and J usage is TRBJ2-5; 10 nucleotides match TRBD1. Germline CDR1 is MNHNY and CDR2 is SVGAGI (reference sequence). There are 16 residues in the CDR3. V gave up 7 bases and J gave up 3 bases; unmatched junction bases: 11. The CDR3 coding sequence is TGTGCCAGCAAAAAACTCGGGACAGGGGAAGAAGAGACCCAGTACTTC. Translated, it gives CASKKLGTGEEETQYF.

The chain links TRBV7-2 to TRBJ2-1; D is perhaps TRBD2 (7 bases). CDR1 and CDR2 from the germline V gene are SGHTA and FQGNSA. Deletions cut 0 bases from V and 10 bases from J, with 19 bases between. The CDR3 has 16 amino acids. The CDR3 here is CASSLAGASGRREQFF. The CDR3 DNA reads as TGTGCCAGCAGCTTAGCGGGGGCTAGCGGTCGTCGGGAGCAGTTCTTC.

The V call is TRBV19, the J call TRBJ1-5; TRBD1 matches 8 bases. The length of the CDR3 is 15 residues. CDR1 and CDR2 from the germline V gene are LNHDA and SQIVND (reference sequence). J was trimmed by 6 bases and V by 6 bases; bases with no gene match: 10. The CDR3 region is CASRGQDYRGQPQHF. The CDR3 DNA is TGTGCCAGTAGGGGACAGGATTATCGTGGTCAGCCCCAGCATTTT.

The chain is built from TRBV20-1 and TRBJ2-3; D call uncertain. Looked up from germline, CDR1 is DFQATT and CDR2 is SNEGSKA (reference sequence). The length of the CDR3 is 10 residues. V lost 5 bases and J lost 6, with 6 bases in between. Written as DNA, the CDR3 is TGCAGTGCTTTACACGATACGCAGTATTTT. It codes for CSALHDTQYF.

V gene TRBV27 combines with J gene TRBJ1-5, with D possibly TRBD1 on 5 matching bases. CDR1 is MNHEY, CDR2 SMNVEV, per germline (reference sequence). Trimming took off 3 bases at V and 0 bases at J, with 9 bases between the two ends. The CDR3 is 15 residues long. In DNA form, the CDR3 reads TGTGCCAGCAGTTTTAAGGGGTATAGCAATCAGCCCCAGCATTTT. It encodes CASSFKGYSNQPQHF.

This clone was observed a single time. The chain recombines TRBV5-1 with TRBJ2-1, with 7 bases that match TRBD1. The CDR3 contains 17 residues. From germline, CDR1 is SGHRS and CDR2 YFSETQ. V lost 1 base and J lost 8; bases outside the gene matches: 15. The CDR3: CASSLWAGGSLGDEQFF. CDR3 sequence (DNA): TGCGCCAGCAGCTTGTGGGCAGGGGGATCCTTGGGAGATGAGCAGTTCTTC.

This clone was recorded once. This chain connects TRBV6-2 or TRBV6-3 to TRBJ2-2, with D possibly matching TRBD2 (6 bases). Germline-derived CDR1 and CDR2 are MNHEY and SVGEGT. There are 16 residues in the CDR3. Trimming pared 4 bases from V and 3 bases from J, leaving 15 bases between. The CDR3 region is CASSSAAGRDTGELFF. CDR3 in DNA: TGTGCCAGCAGTTCCGCCGCGGGAAGGGACACCGGGGAGCTGTTTTTT.

CDR3 residues: CASSLLAGGYEQYF. CDR3 sequence (DNA): TGTGCCAGTAGTTTACTAGCGGGAGGCTACGAGCAGTACTTC. The chain combines TRBV19 with TRBJ2-7, with TRBD2 identical over 12 bases. CDR3 length equals 14 residues. CDR1 is LNHDA and CDR2 is SQIVND in the germline V gene (reference sequence). V lost 5 bases and J lost 3; bases outside the gene matches: 2.

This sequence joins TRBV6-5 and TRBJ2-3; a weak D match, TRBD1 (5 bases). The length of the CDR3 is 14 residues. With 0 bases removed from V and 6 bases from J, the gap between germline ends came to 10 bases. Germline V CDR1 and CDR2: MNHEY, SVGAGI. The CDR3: CASSYSAAGDTQYF. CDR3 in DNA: TGTGCCAGCAGTTACTCGGCGGCAGGGGATACGCAGTATTTT.

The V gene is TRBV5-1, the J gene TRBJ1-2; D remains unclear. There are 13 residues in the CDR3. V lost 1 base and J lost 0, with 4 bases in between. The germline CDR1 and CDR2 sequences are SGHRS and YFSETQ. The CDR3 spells CASSLRANYGYTF. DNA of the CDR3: TGCGCCAGCAGCTTGCGGGCTAACTATGGCTACACCTTC.

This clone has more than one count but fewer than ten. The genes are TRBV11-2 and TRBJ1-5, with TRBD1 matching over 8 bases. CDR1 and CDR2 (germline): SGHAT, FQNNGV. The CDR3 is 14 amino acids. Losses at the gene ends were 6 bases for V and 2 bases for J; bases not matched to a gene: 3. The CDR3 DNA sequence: TGTGCCAGCAGTAGGGGACAGGGCAATCAGCCCCAGCATTTT. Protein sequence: CASSRGQGNQPQHF.

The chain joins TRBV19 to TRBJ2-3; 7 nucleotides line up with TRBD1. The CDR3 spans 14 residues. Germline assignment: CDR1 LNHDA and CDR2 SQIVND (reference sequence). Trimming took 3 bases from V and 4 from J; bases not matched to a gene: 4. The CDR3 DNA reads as TGTGCCAGTAGTATTACAGGGGATCCAGATACGCAGTATTTT. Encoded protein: CASSITGDPDTQYF.

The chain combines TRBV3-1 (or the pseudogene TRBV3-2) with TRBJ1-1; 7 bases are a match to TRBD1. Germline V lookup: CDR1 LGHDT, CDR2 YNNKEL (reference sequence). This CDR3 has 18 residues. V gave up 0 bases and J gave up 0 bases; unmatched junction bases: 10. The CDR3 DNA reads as TGTGCCAGCAGCCAAGACGTGACAGGGAAAAACTTGAACACTGAAGCTTTCTTT. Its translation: CASSQDVTGKNLNTEAFF.

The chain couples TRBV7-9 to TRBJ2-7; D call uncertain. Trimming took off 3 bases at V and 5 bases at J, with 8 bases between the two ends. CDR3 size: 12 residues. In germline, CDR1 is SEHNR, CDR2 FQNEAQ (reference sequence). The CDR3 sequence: CASSFGRNEQYF. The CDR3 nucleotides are TGTGCCAGCAGCTTTGGCAGGAACGAGCAGTACTTC.

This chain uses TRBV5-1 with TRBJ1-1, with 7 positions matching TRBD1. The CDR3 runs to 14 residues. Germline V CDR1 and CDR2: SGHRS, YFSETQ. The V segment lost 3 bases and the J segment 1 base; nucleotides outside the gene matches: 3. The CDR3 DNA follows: TGCGCCAGCAGCTGGGACAGTAAGAACACTGAAGCTTTCTTT. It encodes CASSWDSKNTEAFF.

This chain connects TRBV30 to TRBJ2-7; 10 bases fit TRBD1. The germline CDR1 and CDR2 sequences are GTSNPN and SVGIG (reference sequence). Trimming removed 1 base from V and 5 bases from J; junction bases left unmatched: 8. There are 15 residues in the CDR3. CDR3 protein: CAWSGKDRGTDEQYF. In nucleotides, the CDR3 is TGTGCCTGGAGTGGGAAGGACAGGGGGACCGACGAGCAGTACTTC.